This TCR beta chain was identified in a study of T cell repertoires in cytomegalovirus infection. Study-wide context: It was recently identified HLA-C-restricted and well-studied HLA-B-restricted CMV epitopes that the study used. Evidence of both CMV infection and a matching HLA type came from public TCR beta signatures. Study outcomes and limitations: Clonotype analysis showed dominance of the ex vivo response by HLA-C-restricted CMV-specific TCR beta clonotypes.

Via MiXCR, TCRdb re-called the reads, giving one row per CDR3 protein. This sample has 360,000 or so distinct CDR3 sequences; about a third occur once, and the top ten carry approximately 13%. CDR3 length equals 17 residues. CDR1 and CDR2 from the germline V gene are MGHRA and YSYEKL. The V and J ends lost 1 base and 4 bases, in that order; junction bases with no gene match: 8. As to this clonotype: The antigen is unknown.

The clonotype was recovered from a human donor in good health (CMV status not recorded). Some clones in this sample may be carry-over from other donors' samples. This specimen was cultured PBMCs, taken from culture after CMV antigen stimulation. The J gene is TRBJ2-1, the V gene TRBV4-1, with 9 bases that match TRBD1. CDR3 protein: CASSQVLGQGNYNEQFF. The CDR3 nucleotides are TGCGCCAGCAGCCAAGTTTTAGGACAGGGGAATTACAATGAGCAGTTCTTC.